The rows below give T cell receptor beta chains drawn from one sample of a study of T cells after yellow fever vaccination. Using its own MiXCR run on the 5' RACE reads, TCRdb lists one record per CDR3 protein. Of about 330,000 distinct CDR3 sequences listed, around 7% are singletons. Sequenced material: PBMCs, taken approximately 47 days after the first yellow fever vaccination. The source of these receptors is a man between 18 and 35 years old who received the YFV17D yellow fever vaccine. CDR3s leave out the opening cysteine and the closing phenylalanine or tryptophan.

V gene: TRBV5-1; CDR3 protein: ASRMGLTSSYNEQF
V gene: TRBV5-6; CDR3 protein: ASRNTVGYGYT
V gene: TRBV7-7; CDR3 protein: ASSNRTTAFTDTQY
V gene: TRBV5-1; CDR3 protein: ASSDERAGNSPLH
V gene: TRBV5-1; CDR3 protein: ASSGLGVVASYEQY
V gene: TRBV9; CDR3 protein: ASSPSQGRTEAF
V gene: TRBV5-4; CDR3 protein: ASSFSGTDTQY
V gene: TRBV5-1; CDR3 protein: ASSYGSRETQY
V gene: TRBV5-1; CDR3 protein: ASSPPGQSYGYT
V gene: TRBV10-1; CDR3 protein: ASSEGHSTDTQY
V gene: TRBV5-4; CDR3 protein: ASSFLRFQANTGELF
V gene: TRBV20-1; CDR3 protein: SAFLAGGGDTQY
V gene: TRBV2; CDR3 protein: ASSTQGAGEKLF
V gene: TRBV20-1; CDR3 protein: SARGNGETQY
V gene: TRBV7-9; CDR3 protein: ASSGGLKDGGGQTQY